One and the same sample provided the 8 T cell receptor beta chains below, sequenced in a study of cytomegalovirus exposure and HLA in healthy donors. The assay was immunoSEQ multiplex PCR, and TCRdb's table has in-frame clones only and misses some. The repertoire consists of roughly 150,000 clones, with more than 75% occurring once and the leading ten covering 2.5% to 3%. Sequenced: PBMCs. The receptors were sampled from a man between 18 and 35 years old in good health and CMV-seronegative.

This chain joins TRBV28 and TRBJ2-3, with TRBD1 matching 9 bases. Germline V gene lookup returns CDR1 MDHEN and CDR2 SYDVKM. This CDR3 spans 15 amino acids. Losses at the gene ends were 5 bases for V and 1 base for J; bases not matched to a gene: 4. The CDR3 bases are TGTGCCAGCAGTCTACAGGGGGCGGGCACAGATACGCAGTATTTT. Translating it yields CASSLQGAGTDTQYF.

This clone was recorded once. The chain employs TRBV11-2 and TRBJ2-1; 11 bases map to TRBD2. The CDR3 is 16 amino acids. J gave up 3 bases and V 2 bases, and 3 bases lay outside the gene matches. Germline CDR1 and CDR2: SGHAT and FQNNGV. CDR3 region: CASSLRLAGLYNEQFF. The CDR3 region has the DNA TGTGCCAGCAGCTTAAGACTAGCGGGACTCTACAATGAGCAGTTCTTC.

This chain joins TRBV7-2 and TRBJ2-7, with TRBD2 matching over 12 bases. The junction had 2 bases not matched to a gene; V was cut back by 5 bases and J by 0 bases. This CDR3 comprises 15 residues. Germline V gives CDR1 SGHTA, CDR2 FQGNSA. CDR3 nucleotide sequence: TGTGCCAGCAGCCCGACTAGCGGGAGCTCCTACGAGCAGTACTTC. Residues: CASSPTSGSSYEQYF.

V usage is TRBV6-5 and J usage is TRBJ2-5; a possible D gene is TRBD1 (6 bases). The V and J ends lost 0 bases and 7 bases respectively, with 15 bases between them. Germline V lookup: CDR1 MNHEY, CDR2 SVGAGI. The CDR3 is 15 amino acids. CDR3 loop: CASSYSGLGRGTQYF. The CDR3 bases are TGTGCCAGCAGTTACTCGGGGTTGGGCAGGGGGACCCAGTACTTC.

This chain uses TRBV27 with TRBJ2-1; 9 bases align to TRBD2. The CDR3 is 13 residues long. CDR1 and CDR2 from the germline V gene are MNHEY and SMNVEV (reference sequence). V shed 7 bases, J shed 9 bases, and the junction held 7 bases outside the gene matches. The CDR3 loop reads CASNGGGAVEQFF. CDR3 nucleotide sequence: TGTGCCAGCAACGGCGGGGGGGCTGTTGAGCAGTTCTTC.

The V call is TRBV29-1, the J call TRBJ1-2; D remains unclear. This CDR3 spans 12 amino acids. CDR1 and CDR2 from the germline V gene are SQVTM and ANQGSEA. The ends were cut back, 1 base at V and 3 bases at J, with 6 bases in the middle. CDR3: CSVEVTDYGYTF. CDR3 nucleotides: TGCAGCGTTGAAGTTACAGACTATGGCTACACCTTC.

The chain carries TRBV14 and TRBJ1-2; D gene unclear. The CDR3 contains 12 residues. Germline loops: CDR1 SGHDN, CDR2 FVKESK. Trimming removed 1 base at V and 8 bases at J, with 8 bases between. The CDR3 sequence is CASSQGVNGYTF. The CDR3 nucleotides read TGTGCCAGCAGCCAAGGAGTTAACGGCTACACCTTC.

The genes are TRBV7-9 and TRBJ1-1; D not resolved. The germline V and J ends were trimmed by 5 bases and 0 bases, with 7 bases remaining between them. Germline lookup yields CDR1 SEHNR and CDR2 FQNEAQ (reference sequence). The CDR3 runs 13 residues. CDR3 amino acids: CASSQQLNTEAFF. CDR3 in DNA: TGTGCCAGCAGCCAACAGCTGAACACTGAAGCTTTCTTT.